The rows below give T cell receptor beta chains drawn from one sample of a study of technical replicates of blood from a few donors. Here immunoSEQ multiplex PCR was the method, and the copy in TCRdb shows in-frame clones only, minus some. This table has 80,000 to 100,000 clones, about 92% appearing once. Specimen: T cells isolated from PBMCs. Source of these receptors: a human donor in good health. Both conserved end residues are part of each CDR3. D genes are given only for firm matches. Clone size appears in some rows only: once, few, many, or a class for an expanded clone.

j_call,v_call,cdr3_length,clone_size,d_call,cdr3_nt,cdr3_aa
TRBJ2-4,TRBV4-2,16,once,-,TGTGCCAGCAGCCAAGAGACTACACAACAGCTCAGTATTCAGTACTTC,CASSQETTQQLSIQYF
TRBJ2-5,TRBV29-1,12,-,-,TGCAGCGTGGGGGCCCGTGGGGAGACCCAGTACTTC,CSVGARGETQYF
TRBJ1-2,TRBV6-6,15,-,TRBD1,TGTGCCAGCAGTCCCTTCTGGGACAGGGACTATAGCTACACCTTC,CASSPFWDRDYSYTF
TRBJ2-7,TRBV5-1,16,-,TRBD2,TGCGCCAGCAGCAATCCGGGACTAGGCAGCTCCTACGAGCAGTACTTC,CASSNPGLGSSYEQYF
TRBJ1-5,TRBV20-1,10,-,-,TGCAGTGCTTCCTTAGAGTTCCAGCATTTT,CSASLEFQHF
TRBJ1-2,TRBV11-2,13,-,TRBD1,TGTGCCAGCAGCTCTCAGACAGGGAGTGGCTACACCTTC,CASSSQTGSGYTF
TRBJ1-5,TRBV21-1,18,-,-,TGTGCCAGCAGCAAATGGGGAGGGCGTGGGGGTAGCAATCAGCCCCAGCATTTT,CASSKWGGRGGSNQPQHF
TRBJ1-1,TRBV18,13,-,-,TGTGCCAGCTCACCGGCTCAACAGGATGAAGCTTTCTTT,CASSPAQQDEAFF
TRBJ1-2,TRBV27,16,-,TRBD1,TGTGCCAGCAGTTGGGGCGGACAGGGACAATTAGGGGGCTACACCTTC,CASSWGGQGQLGGYTF
TRBJ2-2,TRBV11-3,16,-,TRBD2,TGTGCCAGCAGCTTTACGCTAGCGGGGTTCACCGGGGAGCTGTTTTTT,CASSFTLAGFTGELFF
TRBJ2-7,TRBV18,13,-,-,TGTGCCAGCTCCGGACTGGCCCGATACGAGCAGTACTTC,CASSGLARYEQYF
TRBJ1-2,TRBV19,14,-,-,TGTGCCAGTAGTTTAACCGGGGATACCTATGGCTACACCTTC,CASSLTGDTYGYTF
TRBJ2-5,TRBV5-1,16,-,TRBD1,TGCGCCAGCAGCTTGGGGACAGGGGGCGCGGGTGAGACCCAGTACTTC,CASSLGTGGAGETQYF
TRBJ2-1,TRBV5-4,15,-,TRBD2,TGTGCCAGCAGTCCCGGGACTAGCGGGAGCAATGAGCAGTTCTTC,CASSPGTSGSNEQFF
TRBJ2-1,TRBV7-2,16,-,-,TGTGCCAGCAGCTTACTGAGCGGACCGACCTACAATGAGCAGTTCTTC,CASSLLSGPTYNEQFF
TRBJ1-1,TRBV5-1,15,-,TRBD1,TGCGCCAGCAGCTTATGGACAGGGGCGAACACTGAAGCTTTCTTT,CASSLWTGANTEAFF
TRBJ2-7,TRBV6-5,14,-,TRBD1,TGTGCCAGATCGTTTGACAGGGACGACTACGAGCAGTACTTC,CARSFDRDDYEQYF
TRBJ2-2,TRBV6-4,14,-,-,TGTGCCAGCAGTGACAGGGGCCCCACCGGGGAGCTGTTTTTT,CASSDRGPTGELFF
TRBJ2-7,TRBV6-5,12,-,-,TGTGCCAGCAGTTACTCGGCGGACGAGCAGTACTTC,CASSYSADEQYF
TRBJ1-4,TRBV15,16,-,-,TGTGCCACCAGCAGCATGGGCCGGGAGGGTGGTGAAAAACTGTTTTTT,CATSSMGREGGEKLFF
TRBJ2-7,TRBV29-1,12,-,-,TGCAGCGTTGAAGATGACAGCTACGAGCAGTACTTC,CSVEDDSYEQYF
TRBJ1-1,TRBV29-1,13,-,TRBD1,TGCAGCGTTACCACAGGGGGCTTCGCTGAAGCTTTCTTT,CSVTTGGFAEAFF
TRBJ2-1,TRBV27,15,-,TRBD2,TGTGCCAGCAGTCTCGAGGGACTAGCGAGCCATGAGCAGTTCTTC,CASSLEGLASHEQFF
TRBJ2-1,TRBV4-1,16,-,-,TGCGCCAGCAGCCCCAAGGGCGGGCAGCCCTACAATGAGCAGTTCTTC,CASSPKGGQPYNEQFF
TRBJ2-6,TRBV7-9,17,-,-,TGTGCCAGCAGCTTAGGGGTCGGGGGCTCTGGGGCCAACGTCCTGACTTTC,CASSLGVGGSGANVLTF
TRBJ2-1,TRBV27,12,once,-,TGTGCCAGCAGTCGTTCGGGCAATGAGCAGTTCTTC,CASSRSGNEQFF
TRBJ1-1,TRBV6-5,12,-,-,TGTGCCAGCAGTCCAGGGGTTGCTGAAGCTTTCTTT,CASSPGVAEAFF